This T cell receptor beta chain was sequenced for a study of CD8 T cells in ankylosing spondylitis. Remarks on this clonotype: The antigen is undetermined.

Germline CDR1 and CDR2: DFQATT and SNEGSKA (reference sequence). Trimming removed 0 bases from V and 3 bases from J, with 12 bases in between. This CDR3 is built from 14 residues. Study-wide results and limits: Disease-linked clones were CD8+ and relatively rare in peripheral blood.

The authors made TCR beta libraries by quantitative 5'-RACE with molecular barcodes. MiXCR, run by TCRdb on the 5' RACE reads, gives a single entry per CDR3 protein. This table has roughly 240,000 distinct CDR3 sequences, more than 25% appearing once. Sequences were obtained from blood, either unsorted or a sorted T cell fraction (not recorded which). This chain joins TRBV20-1 and TRBJ2-7, with D perhaps TRBD2 (6 bases). This clonotype was sampled from a male donor with ankylosing spondylitis or in good health (not recorded which). The CDR3 region is CSARDRRGGYEQYF. The CDR3 region has the DNA TGCAGTGCTAGAGATCGGCGGGGAGGCTACGAGCAGTACTTC.